These T cell receptor beta chains were read from a single sample in a study of T cells after yellow fever vaccination. TCRdb re-called the 5' RACE reads with MiXCR, one entry per CDR3 protein. The sample contains about 110,000 distinct CDR3 sequences, 8% to 9.5% of which appear only once. The sample here was CD8+ T cells sorted from PBMCs, taken 45 days after the yellow fever booster vaccination. These receptors came from a man between 25 and 39 years old who received the YFV17D yellow fever vaccine. Both conserved end residues are part of each CDR3. Clone size appears in some rows only: once, few, many, or a class for an expanded clone.

V: TRBV15
J: TRBJ1-1
size: many
CDR3: CATSSSRDREPDPNTEAFF

V: TRBV5-1
J: TRBJ2-5
size: few
CDR3: CASSSQGGRGPPGPLETQYF

V: TRBV4-3
J: TRBJ2-7
size: -
CDR3: CASSQGRMPSYEQYF

V: TRBV27
J: TRBJ2-1
size: many
CDR3: CASSRLGPEQFF

V: TRBV7-2
J: TRBJ2-3
size: many
CDR3: CASSLEGISSTDTQYF

V: TRBV27
J: TRBJ2-1
size: many
CDR3: CASRLGGSNEQFF

V: TRBV6-5
J: TRBJ2-5
size: many
CDR3: CASSYTSGSGETQYF

V: TRBV7-9
J: TRBJ2-7
size: -
CDR3: CASSDLGLAADEQYF

V: TRBV4-3
J: TRBJ2-2
size: many
CDR3: CASSQFTGELFF

V: TRBV6-1
J: TRBJ2-2
size: few
CDR3: CASSQGFGADTGELFF

V: TRBV10-3
J: TRBJ2-7
size: few
CDR3: CAITAGTDYEQYF

V: TRBV20-1
J: TRBJ2-7
size: many
CDR3: CSARDPGQGFSYEQYF

V: TRBV25-1
J: TRBJ2-5
size: many
CDR3: CASSELETQYF

V: TRBV6-2/TRBV6-3
J: TRBJ2-1
size: -
CDR3: CASSYLPSGSMNEQFF

V: TRBV7-6
J: TRBJ2-1
size: many
CDR3: CASSTTGAKGGEQFF

V: TRBV6-2/TRBV6-3
J: TRBJ2-1
size: many
CDR3: CASSYFDNEQFF

V: TRBV29-1
J: TRBJ1-1
size: -
CDR3: CSVDKGMNTEAFF

V: TRBV20-1
J: TRBJ1-2
size: many
CDR3: CSASTRSRDRGNYGYTF

V: TRBV5-1
J: TRBJ2-2
size: many
CDR3: CASRSTGELFF

V: TRBV11-2
J: TRBJ1-2
size: many
CDR3: CASSLDGSGYGYTF

V: TRBV5-5
J: TRBJ2-7
size: -
CDR3: CASSPGTGFGEQYF

V: TRBV4-3
J: TRBJ2-7
size: few
CDR3: CASSLLAGGGWYEQYF

V: TRBV30
J: TRBJ1-4
size: once
CDR3: CAWSLRQRGEKLFF

V: TRBV18
J: TRBJ2-1
size: few
CDR3: CASLSGASWNEQFF

V: TRBV7-8
J: TRBJ2-7
size: many
CDR3: CASSLDETSGNFLSYEQYF

V: TRBV14
J: TRBJ2-1
size: many
CDR3: CASSQVSLQFF

V: TRBV20-1
J: TRBJ2-7
size: few
CDR3: CSASTGNRGYEQYF

V: TRBV6-5
J: TRBJ1-5
size: many
CDR3: CASSPLQGTGGPYQPQHF

V: TRBV14
J: TRBJ2-7
size: many
CDR3: CASSQAPYEQYF

V: TRBV7-2
J: TRBJ2-5
size: many
CDR3: CASSNGPTIQETQYF

V: TRBV27
J: TRBJ2-2
size: many
CDR3: CASSLMTGGPNTGELFF

V: TRBV4-3
J: TRBJ2-1
size: many
CDR3: CASSQDSNNEQFF

V: TRBV14
J: TRBJ2-1
size: -
CDR3: CASSHEPGSQETEQFF

V: TRBV29-1
J: TRBJ2-2
size: many
CDR3: CSVATSGRGTGELFF

V: TRBV7-2
J: TRBJ2-4
size: many
CDR3: CASSPGLAGWGNIQYF

V: TRBV29-1
J: TRBJ1-4
size: many
CDR3: CSVERGDRGYEKLFF

V: TRBV7-9
J: TRBJ2-2
size: many
CDR3: CASSPTGLAAGELFF

V: TRBV5-1
J: TRBJ2-1
size: many
CDR3: CASSLAPGHNNEQFF

V: TRBV12-3/TRBV12-4
J: TRBJ2-7
size: few
CDR3: CASSPRARGYEQYF

V: TRBV7-2
J: TRBJ2-4
size: many
CDR3: CASSLEVGRTNIQYF

V: TRBV10-3
J: TRBJ2-5
size: many
CDR3: CAISESSNYGETQYF

V: TRBV6-5
J: TRBJ2-7
size: many
CDR3: CASSYYLGTDPTYEQYF